This T cell receptor (beta chain) was documented in a study of T cell responses to AZD1222 COVID-19 vaccine. For this clone: What it binds is unknown.

The study's findings and limits: Repertoire samples came only from after the peak T cell response. Donors were largely white British and mainly female; clonal diversity was possibly underestimated.

Sequencing used immunoSEQ multiplex PCR; TCRdb keeps in-frame clones, though not all of them. This sample contains some 150,000 clones. The germline V gene has CDR1 LGHDT and CDR2 YNNKEL (reference sequence). The V gene lost 1 base and the J gene lost 1 base, with 11 bases spanning the gap. CDR3 length: 16 amino acids. V is TRBV3-1 (or the pseudogene TRBV3-2) and J is TRBJ1-5; D not resolved. This TCR was recovered from an adult in good health. The sequenced material came from peripheral blood. The CDR3, as DNA: TGTGCCAGCAGCCAAGGCCCGGGAACGAGCAATCAGCCCCAGCATTTT. Its protein is CASSQGPGTSNQPQHF.